The 13 T cell receptor beta chains in this list originate from one sample, sequenced in a study of response to subunit inactivated influenza vaccine (dated by TCRdb to 2017 to 2018). Reading the label with the study, this specimen's time point is: around 47 days after influenza vaccine administration. Library generation was performed with RT-PCR. The reads were generated on an Illumina HiSeq 2500. TCRdb reran the public reads through fastp at Q25 and MiXCR, keeping productive beta chains. Merged by CDR3 protein, the rows form single entries marked with the most common genes and DNA. A total of over 150,000 distinct CDR3 sequences appear in this sample, 11% of them only once. The ten top clones hold under 15% of the sample. The sequencing used non-naive T cells sorted from PBMCs, collected 45 days after vaccination. What the cell subset or site label conveys for this sample: memory T cell fraction. These receptors all stem from a man aged 50-60 years who received an inactivated influenza vaccine. Donor details come from another sample of the same person, matched by shared clones.

The chain carries TRBV6-2 or TRBV6-3 and TRBJ2-7; D is ambiguous. V was clipped by 6 bases and J by 7 bases, with 16 bases between them. CDR1 and CDR2 from the germline V gene are MNHEY and SVGEGT. This CDR3 comprises 13 residues. The CDR3 loop reads CASRPSLGVEQYF. CDR3 in DNA: TGTGCCAGCAGACCCTCGTTGGGCGTGGAGCAGTACTTC.

V gene TRBV7-9 combines with J gene TRBJ2-5; 7 bases line up with TRBD1. Germline V gene lookup returns CDR1 SEHNR and CDR2 FQNEAQ (reference sequence). After removal of 3 bases from V and 4 bases from J, the junction contained 11 bases not matched to a gene. The CDR3 is 16 amino acids. Here the CDR3 reads CASSFGRAGGGETQYF. The CDR3 bases are TGTGCCAGCAGCTTCGGTCGGGCAGGGGGTGGAGAGACCCAGTACTTC.

The sample holds many counts of this clonotype. The rearrangement links TRBV20-1 to TRBJ1-1, with 9 positions matching TRBD1. The CDR3 has 15 residues. CDR1 and CDR2 (germline): DFQATT, SNEGSKA (reference sequence). The V and J ends lost 1 base and 4 bases, in that order; junction bases with no gene match: 7. CDR3 nucleotide sequence: TGCAGTGCTAGAGTTGGGAACAGGGGGCTCACTGAAGCTTTCTTT. It encodes CSARVGNRGLTEAFF.

Ten or more counts support this clonotype. The genes are TRBV27 and TRBJ1-5, with 8 bases aligning to TRBD1. This CDR3 comprises 14 residues. CDR1 is MNHEY and CDR2 is SMNVEV in the germline V gene (reference sequence). The trim removed 10 bases at V and 5 bases at J, leaving 10 bases unmatched. The CDR3 here is CATRNTGGDQPQHF. CDR3 nucleotides: TGTGCCACCCGCAACACAGGGGGAGATCAGCCCCAGCATTTT.

The chain recombines TRBV15 with TRBJ2-7, with D possibly being TRBD1 (5 bases). This CDR3 contains 13 residues. V lost 3 bases, J lost 4 bases, and 10 bases lay in between. Germline CDR1 reads LNHNV; CDR2 reads YYDKDF (reference sequence). Written as DNA, the CDR3 is TGTGCCACCAGCAGCGGCAGGGTATACGAGCAGTACTTC. It codes for CATSSGRVYEQYF.

This clonotype has only a few counts. This chain connects TRBV10-3 to TRBJ2-2; 9 positions agree with TRBD1. V dropped 0 bases and J dropped 2; count of bases not matched to a gene: 7. Germline V gene lookup returns CDR1 ENHRY and CDR2 SYGVKD. The CDR3 runs 18 residues. The CDR3 DNA reads TGTGCCATCAGTGAGTCGATCCCGGGACAGGGAAACACCGGGGAGCTGTTTTTT. Protein product: CAISESIPGQGNTGELFF.

The gene calls are TRBV7-2 and TRBJ2-7, with D uncertain. This CDR3 region has 13 residues. V was clipped by 5 bases and J by 3 bases, with 11 bases between them. CDR1 and CDR2 from the germline V gene are SGHTA and FQGNSA. CDR3 loop: CASSRDPGYEQYF. In nucleotides, the CDR3 is TGTGCCAGCAGCCGCGACCCTGGCTACGAGCAGTACTTC. The full variable domain, in which reference TRBV7-2 and TRBJ2-7 provide the parts outside the CDR3, is GAGVSQSPSNKVTEKGKDVELRCDPISGHTALYWYRQSLGQGLEFLIYFQGNSAPDKSGLPSDRFSAERTGGSVSTLTIQRTQQEDSAVYLCASSRDPGYEQYFGPGTRLTVT.

This clonotype showed up many times. V usage is TRBV4-2 and J usage is TRBJ2-7, with TRBD1 identical over 12 bases. V shed 1 base and J 6 bases; nucleotides not matched to a gene: 7. The CDR3 has 16 amino acids. Germline-derived CDR1 and CDR2 are LGHNA and YNFKEQ. The CDR3 DNA reads TGTGCCAGCAGCCAAGTCCCGGGACAGGGGGCTAGCGAGCAGTACTTC. It encodes CASSQVPGQGASEQYF.

The chain has TRBV5-1 and TRBJ2-4, with a weak D call TRBD2 (5 bases). Between the trimmed V and J ends, which lost 2 bases and 8 bases, there was a span of 11 bases. The V gene's germline CDR1 is SGHRS and CDR2 YFSETQ. CDR3 size: 13 residues. The CDR3 region is CASSFEGADIQYF. CDR3 nucleotides: TGCGCCAGCAGCTTTGAGGGCGCGGACATTCAGTACTTC.

This clonotype occurred many times. The J gene is TRBJ2-2, the V gene TRBV24-1; D is tentatively TRBD1 or TRBD2 (5 bases each). The CDR3 is 16 residues long. Trimming pared 4 bases from V and 1 base from J, leaving 12 bases between. Germline CDR1 and CDR2: KGHDR and SFDVKD. CDR3 residues: CATSDPGTVNTGELFF. The DNA of the CDR3 is TGTGCCACCAGTGACCCCGGGACGGTGAACACCGGGGAGCTGTTTTTT.

This clonotype showed up just a few times. The genes are TRBV6-1 and TRBJ2-2; no clear D gene. The CDR3 is made up of 13 amino acids. Germline V gene data show CDR1 as MNHNS and CDR2 as SASEGT. Trimming pared 5 bases from V and 5 bases from J, leaving 9 bases between. CDR3 sequence reads: CASSQIETGELFF. In nucleotides, the CDR3 is TGTGCCAGCAGTCAAATAGAAACCGGGGAGCTGTTTTTT.

The V and J genes are TRBV29-1 and TRBJ2-3; no clear D. This CDR3 is 10 amino acids long. Germline CDR1 is SQVTM and CDR2 is ANQGSEA. The ends were cut back, 2 bases at V and 11 bases at J, with 8 bases in the middle. CDR3 sequence (DNA): TGCAGCGTTGAAACCGGAGAGCAGTATTTT. Protein product: CSVETGEQYF.

Many counts were recorded for this clonotype. J is TRBJ2-1 and V is TRBV5-1; possibly TRBD1 for D (6 bases). The CDR3 covers 14 residues. Germline CDR1 is SGHRS and CDR2 is YFSETQ. The V and J ends lost 0 bases and 5 bases respectively, with 9 bases between them. The CDR3 sequence: CASSLATGNNEQFF. CDR3 DNA: TGCGCCAGCAGCTTGGCCACAGGGAACAATGAGCAGTTCTTC.